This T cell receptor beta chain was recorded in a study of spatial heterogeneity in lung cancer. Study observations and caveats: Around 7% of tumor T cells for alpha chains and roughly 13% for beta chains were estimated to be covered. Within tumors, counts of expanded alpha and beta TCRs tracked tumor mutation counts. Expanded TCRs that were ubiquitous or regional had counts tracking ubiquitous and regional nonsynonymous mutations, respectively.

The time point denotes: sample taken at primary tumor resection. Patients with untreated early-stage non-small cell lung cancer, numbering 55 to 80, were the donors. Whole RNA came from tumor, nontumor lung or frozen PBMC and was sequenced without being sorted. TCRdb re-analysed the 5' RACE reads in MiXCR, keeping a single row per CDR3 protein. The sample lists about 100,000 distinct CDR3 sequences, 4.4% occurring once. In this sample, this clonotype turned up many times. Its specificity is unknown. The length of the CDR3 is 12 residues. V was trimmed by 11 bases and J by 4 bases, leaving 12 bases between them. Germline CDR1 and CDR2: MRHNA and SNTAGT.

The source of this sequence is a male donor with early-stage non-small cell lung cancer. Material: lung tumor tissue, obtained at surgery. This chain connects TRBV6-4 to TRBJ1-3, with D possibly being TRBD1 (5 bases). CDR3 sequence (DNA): TGTGCCGGACGGGACGGGGGAAACACCATATATTTT. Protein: CAGRDGGNTIYF.